Only one count was recorded for the clone carrying this TCR beta chain. PCR amplification relied on 60 Vbeta primers (plus 13 Jbeta primers). Sequencing used immunoSEQ multiplex PCR; TCRdb keeps in-frame clones, though not all of them. The sample comprises some 160,000 clones, about 72% of which are singletons, and 3.5% to 5% rests with the top ten. This specimen comes from a study of cytomegalovirus exposure and HLA in healthy donors. The V end was cut by 0 bases, the J end by 10 bases, with 10 bases between. Germline V gives CDR1 SGHDT, CDR2 YYEEEE. The CDR3 spans 13 residues. This clonotype was sampled from a man in his 60s in good health and CMV-seronegative. Material: PBMCs. The V and J genes are TRBV5-6 and TRBJ2-2; the D gene is possibly TRBD1 (5 bases). The CDR3 DNA reads TGTGCCAGCAGCTTGGATGGGGCGGTGGAGCTGTTTTTT. Translated: CASSLDGAVELFF.